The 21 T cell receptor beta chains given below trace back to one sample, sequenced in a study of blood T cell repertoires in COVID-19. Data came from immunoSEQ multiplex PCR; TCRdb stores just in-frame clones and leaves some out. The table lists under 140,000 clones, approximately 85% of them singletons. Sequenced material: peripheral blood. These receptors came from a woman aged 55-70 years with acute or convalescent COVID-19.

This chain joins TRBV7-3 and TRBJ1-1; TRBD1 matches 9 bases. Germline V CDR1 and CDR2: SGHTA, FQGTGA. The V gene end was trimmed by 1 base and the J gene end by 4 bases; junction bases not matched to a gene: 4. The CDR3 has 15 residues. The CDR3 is CASSLMGQGATEAFF. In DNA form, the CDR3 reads TGTGCCAGCAGCTTAATGGGACAGGGCGCCACTGAAGCTTTCTTT.

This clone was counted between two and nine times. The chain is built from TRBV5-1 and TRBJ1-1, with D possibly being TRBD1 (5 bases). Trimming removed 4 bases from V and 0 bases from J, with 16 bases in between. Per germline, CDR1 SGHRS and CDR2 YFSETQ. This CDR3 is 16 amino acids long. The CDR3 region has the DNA TGCGCCAGCAGCCTCACCAATACAGGAATGAACACTGAAGCTTTCTTT. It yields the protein CASSLTNTGMNTEAFF.

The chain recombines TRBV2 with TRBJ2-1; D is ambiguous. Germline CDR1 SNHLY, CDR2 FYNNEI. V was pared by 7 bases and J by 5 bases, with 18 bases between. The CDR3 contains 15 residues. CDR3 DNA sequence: TGTGCCAGCATACGAGACCAGGCATACCACAATGAGCAGTTCTTC. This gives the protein CASIRDQAYHNEQFF.

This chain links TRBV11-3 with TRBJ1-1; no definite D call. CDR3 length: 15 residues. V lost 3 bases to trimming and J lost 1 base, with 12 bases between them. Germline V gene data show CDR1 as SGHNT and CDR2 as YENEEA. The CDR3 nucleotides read TGTGCCAGCAGCTTCTCGGTCCGGGGGAACACTGAAGCTTTCTTT. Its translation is CASSFSVRGNTEAFF. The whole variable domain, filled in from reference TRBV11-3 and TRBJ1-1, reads EAGVVQSPRYKIIEKKQPVAFWCNPISGHNTLYWYLQNLGQGPELLIRYENEEAVDDSQLPKDRFSAERLKGVDSTLKIQPAELGDSAVYLCASSFSVRGNTEAFFGQGTRLTVV.

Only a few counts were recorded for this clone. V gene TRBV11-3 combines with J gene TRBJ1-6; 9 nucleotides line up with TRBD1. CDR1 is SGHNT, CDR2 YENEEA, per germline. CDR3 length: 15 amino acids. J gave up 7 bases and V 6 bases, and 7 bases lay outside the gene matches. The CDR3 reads CASRGQGAGNSPLHF. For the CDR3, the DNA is TGTGCCAGCAGGGGACAGGGCGCGGGGAATTCACCCCTCCACTTT. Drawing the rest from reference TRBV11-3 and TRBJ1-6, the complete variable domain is EAGVVQSPRYKIIEKKQPVAFWCNPISGHNTLYWYLQNLGQGPELLIRYENEEAVDDSQLPKDRFSAERLKGVDSTLKIQPAELGDSAVYLCASRGQGAGNSPLHFGNGTRLTVT.

CDR3 sequence reads: CASSQGVGGNTEAFF. CDR3 bases: TGTGCCAGCAGCCAAGGGGTTGGAGGGAACACTGAAGCTTTCTTT. V and J are TRBV4-2 and TRBJ1-1; D remains unclear. Germline assignment: CDR1 LGHNA and CDR2 YNFKEQ. The CDR3 has 15 amino acids. V shed 1 base and J shed 1 base, with 10 bases lying between them.

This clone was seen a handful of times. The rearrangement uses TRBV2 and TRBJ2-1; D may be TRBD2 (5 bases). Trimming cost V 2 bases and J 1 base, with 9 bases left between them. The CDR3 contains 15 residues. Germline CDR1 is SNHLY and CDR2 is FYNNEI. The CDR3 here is CASSEQLGSYNEQFF. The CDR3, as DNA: TGTGCCAGCAGTGAACAACTAGGTTCCTACAATGAGCAGTTCTTC.

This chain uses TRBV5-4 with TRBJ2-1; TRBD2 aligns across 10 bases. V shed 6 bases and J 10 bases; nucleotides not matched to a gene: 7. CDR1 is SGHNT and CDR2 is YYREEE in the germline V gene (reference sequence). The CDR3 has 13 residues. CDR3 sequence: CASTFLAGDEQFF. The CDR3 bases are TGTGCCAGCACATTCCTAGCGGGGGACGAGCAGTTCTTC.

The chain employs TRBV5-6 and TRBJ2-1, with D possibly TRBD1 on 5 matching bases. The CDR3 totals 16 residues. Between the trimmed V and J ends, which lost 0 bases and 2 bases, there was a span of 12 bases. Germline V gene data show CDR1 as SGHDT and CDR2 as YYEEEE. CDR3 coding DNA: TGTGCCAGCAGCTTGGCAGCAGGGTACCCCTACAATGAGCAGTTCTTC. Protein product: CASSLAAGYPYNEQFF.

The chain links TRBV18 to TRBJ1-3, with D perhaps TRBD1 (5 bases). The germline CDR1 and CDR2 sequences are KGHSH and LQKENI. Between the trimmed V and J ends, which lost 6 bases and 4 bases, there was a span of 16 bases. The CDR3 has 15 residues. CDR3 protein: CASSSNWGIGNTIYF. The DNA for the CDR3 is TGTGCCAGCTCGTCTAACTGGGGCATCGGAAACACCATATATTTT.

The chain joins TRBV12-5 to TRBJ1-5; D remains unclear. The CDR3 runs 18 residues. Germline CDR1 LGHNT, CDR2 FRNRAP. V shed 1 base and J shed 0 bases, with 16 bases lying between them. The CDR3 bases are TGTGCTAGTGGTTTGGGGACCGGCGGGCAATATAGCAATCAGCCCCAGCATTTT. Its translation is CASGLGTGGQYSNQPQHF. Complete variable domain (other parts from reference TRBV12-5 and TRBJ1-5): DARVTQTPRHKVTEMGQEVTMRCQPILGHNTVFWYRQTMMQGLELLAYFRNRAPLDDSGMPKDRFSAEMPDATLATLKIQPSEPRDSAVYFCASGLGTGGQYSNQPQHFGDGTRLSIL.

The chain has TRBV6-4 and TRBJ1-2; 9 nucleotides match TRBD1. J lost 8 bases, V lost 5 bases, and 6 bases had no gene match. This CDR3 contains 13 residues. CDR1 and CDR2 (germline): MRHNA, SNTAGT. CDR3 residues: CASSTGQGGGYTF. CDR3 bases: TGTGCCAGCAGTACGGGACAGGGCGGCGGCTACACCTTC.

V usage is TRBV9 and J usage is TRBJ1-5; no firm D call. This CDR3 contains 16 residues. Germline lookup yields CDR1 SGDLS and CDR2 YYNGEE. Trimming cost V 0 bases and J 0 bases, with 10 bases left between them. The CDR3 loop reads CASSVGAANSNQPQHF. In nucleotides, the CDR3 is TGTGCCAGCAGCGTAGGCGCAGCGAATAGCAATCAGCCCCAGCATTTT.

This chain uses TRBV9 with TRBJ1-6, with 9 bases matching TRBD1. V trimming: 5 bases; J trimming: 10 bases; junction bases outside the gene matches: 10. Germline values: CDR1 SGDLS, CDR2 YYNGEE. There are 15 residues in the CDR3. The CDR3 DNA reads TGTGCCAGCAGTGAATTGGACAGGGGCCAGTCACCCCTCCACTTT. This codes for CASSELDRGQSPLHF.

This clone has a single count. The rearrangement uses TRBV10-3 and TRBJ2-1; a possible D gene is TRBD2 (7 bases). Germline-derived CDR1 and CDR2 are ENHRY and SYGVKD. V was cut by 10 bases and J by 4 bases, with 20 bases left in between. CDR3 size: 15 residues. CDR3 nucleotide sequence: TGTGCCACCGGGGGGAAGGTGGGGGCATACAATGAGCAGTTCTTC. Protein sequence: CATGGKVGAYNEQFF.

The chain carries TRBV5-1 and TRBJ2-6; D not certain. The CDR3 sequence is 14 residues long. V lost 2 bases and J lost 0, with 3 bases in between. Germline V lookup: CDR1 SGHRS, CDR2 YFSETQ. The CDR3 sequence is CASSFRSGANVLTF. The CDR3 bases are TGCGCCAGCAGCTTCCGCTCTGGGGCCAACGTCCTGACTTTC.

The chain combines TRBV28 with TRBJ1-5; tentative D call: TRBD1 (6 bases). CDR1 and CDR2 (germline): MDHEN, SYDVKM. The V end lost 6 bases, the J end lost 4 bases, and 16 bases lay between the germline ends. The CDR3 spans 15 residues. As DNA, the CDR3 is TGTGCCAGCAGCCAAACAGGGTTGGTTAATCAGCCCCAGCATTTT. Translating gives CASSQTGLVNQPQHF. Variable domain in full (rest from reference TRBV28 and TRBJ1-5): DVKVTQSSRYLVKRTGEKVFLECVQDMDHENMFWYRQDPGLGLRLIYFSYDVKMKEKGDIPEGYSVSREKKERFSLILESASTNQTSMYLCASSQTGLVNQPQHFGDGTRLSIL.

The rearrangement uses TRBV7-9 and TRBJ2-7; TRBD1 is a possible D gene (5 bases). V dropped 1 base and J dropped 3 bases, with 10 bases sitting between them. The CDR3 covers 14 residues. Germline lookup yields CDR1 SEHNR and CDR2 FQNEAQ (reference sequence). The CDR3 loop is CASSLGVQGYEQYF. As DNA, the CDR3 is TGTGCCAGCAGCTTAGGCGTTCAGGGCTACGAGCAGTACTTC.

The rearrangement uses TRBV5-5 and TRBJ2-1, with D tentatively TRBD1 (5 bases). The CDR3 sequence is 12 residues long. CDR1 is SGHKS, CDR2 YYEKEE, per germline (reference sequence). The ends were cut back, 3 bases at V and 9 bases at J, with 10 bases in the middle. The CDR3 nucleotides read TGTGCCAGCAGCTCCAGGGTGGCTGAGCAGTTCTTC. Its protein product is CASSSRVAEQFF. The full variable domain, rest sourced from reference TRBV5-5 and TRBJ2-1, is DAGVTQSPTHLIKTRGQQVTLRCSPISGHKSVSWYQQVLGQGPQFIFQYYEKEERGRGNFPDRFSARQFPNYSSELNVNALLLGDSALYLCASSSRVAEQFFGPGTRLTVL.

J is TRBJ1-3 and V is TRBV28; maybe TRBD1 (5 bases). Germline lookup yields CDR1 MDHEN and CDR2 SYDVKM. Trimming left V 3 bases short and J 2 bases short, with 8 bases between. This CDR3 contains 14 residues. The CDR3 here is CASSFSGTGNTIYF. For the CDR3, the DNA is TGTGCCAGCAGTTTTTCAGGGACTGGAAACACCATATATTTT.

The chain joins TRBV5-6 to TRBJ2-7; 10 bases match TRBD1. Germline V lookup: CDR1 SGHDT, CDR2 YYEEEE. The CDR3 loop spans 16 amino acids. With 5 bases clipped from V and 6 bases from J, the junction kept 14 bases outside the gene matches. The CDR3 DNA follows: TGTGCCAGCAGTCTGCTCCCGGGACAGGGGAGTGGCGAGCAGTACTTC. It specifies CASSLLPGQGSGEQYF.